This T cell receptor (beta chain) stems from a study of vaccination effects on CD4 cells after COVID-19. About the research overall: Two convalescent patients were sampled 16 days and one week before vaccination.

Concerning this clone: As yet, its antigen is unknown.

Germline CDR1 SGHRS, CDR2 YFSETQ. The CDR3 loop spans 14 amino acids. Deletions cut 1 base from V and 4 bases from J, with 12 bases between. Before sequencing, viral peptide pools were used by the ViraFEST assay to expand antigen-specific CD4+ T cells. Once cultured for roughly nine days, the cells underwent separation to obtain CD4+ T cells. Confirmation by PCR established that the person had SARS-CoV-2 infection between March and December 2020. Researchers reported culturing 2 million to 2.5 million PBMC in each well, adding 8 to 10 IU/ml IL-2 and about 10 ug/ml peptides. As the negative control culture, an HIV-1 Nef peptide pool was included. TCRdb's copy holds only in-frame clones and misses some; the assay was immunoSEQ multiplex PCR. Of more than 45,000 clones detected, more than 65% appear once; the ten largest clones hold approximately 5%. The study, taken as a whole, reports: Substantial clonal contraction characterized both infection- and vaccine-induced clones late after vaccination.

The chain employs TRBV5-1 and TRBJ2-7; D is undetermined. The TCR originated in a human donor who had a prior SARS-CoV-2 infection. The material was CD4+ T cells from PBMCs cultured with HIV peptides, obtained before COVID-19 vaccination. The subset is: HIV-1 Nef peptide pool negative control/reference culture. CDR3 amino acids: CASSLSPGLYEQYF. DNA for the CDR3: TGCGCCAGCAGCTTGTCCCCTGGTTTGTACGAGCAGTACTTC.